This TCR beta chain was profiled in a study of control samples from healthy donors and cancer patients. V gave up 2 bases and J gave up 3 bases; unmatched junction bases: 5. The CDR3 contains 16 residues. Germline CDR1 reads SGHNT; CDR2 reads YENEEA. The protocol was immunoSEQ multiplex PCR, while the TCRdb copy is restricted to in-frame clones and leaves out a portion. The sample has about 59,000 clones, roughly 90% seen once. The clonotype originates from a middle-aged man with colorectal cancer. Input material: PBMCs. The chain joins TRBV11-3 to TRBJ2-5; 11 bases align to TRBD2. This CDR3 is CASSLMRGLAEETQYF. The CDR3 coding sequence is TGTGCCAGCAGCTTAATGAGGGGACTAGCGGAAGAGACCCAGTACTTC.